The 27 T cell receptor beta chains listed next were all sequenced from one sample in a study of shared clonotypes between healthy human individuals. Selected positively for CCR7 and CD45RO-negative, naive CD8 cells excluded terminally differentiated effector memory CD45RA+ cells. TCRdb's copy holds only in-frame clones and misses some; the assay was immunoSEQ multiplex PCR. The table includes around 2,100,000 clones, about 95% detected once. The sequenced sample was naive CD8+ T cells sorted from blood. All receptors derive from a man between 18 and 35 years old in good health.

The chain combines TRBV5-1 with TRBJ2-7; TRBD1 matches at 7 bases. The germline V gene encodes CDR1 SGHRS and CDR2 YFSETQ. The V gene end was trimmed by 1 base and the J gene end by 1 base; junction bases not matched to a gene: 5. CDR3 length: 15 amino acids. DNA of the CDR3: TGCGCCAGCAGCTTGCTCGGGACAGCATCCTACGAGCAGTACTTC. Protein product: CASSLLGTASYEQYF.

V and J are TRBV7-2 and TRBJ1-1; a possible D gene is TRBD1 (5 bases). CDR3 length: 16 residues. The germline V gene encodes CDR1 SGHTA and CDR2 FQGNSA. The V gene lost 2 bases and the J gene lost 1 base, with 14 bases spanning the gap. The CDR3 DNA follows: TGTGCCAGCAGCTTACTGGGGGGACTCGGGAACACTGAAGCTTTCTTT. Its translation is CASSLLGGLGNTEAFF.

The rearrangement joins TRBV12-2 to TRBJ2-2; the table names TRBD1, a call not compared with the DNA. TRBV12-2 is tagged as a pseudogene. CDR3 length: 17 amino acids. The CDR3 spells CASRPGGAAANTGELFF. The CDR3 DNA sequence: TGTGCAAGTCGCCCAGGGGGCGCGGCCGCGAACACCGGGGAGCTGTTTTTT.

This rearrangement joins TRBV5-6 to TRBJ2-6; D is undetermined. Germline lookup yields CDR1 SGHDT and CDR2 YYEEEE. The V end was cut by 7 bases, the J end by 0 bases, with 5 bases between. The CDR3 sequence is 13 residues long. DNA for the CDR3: TGTGCCAGCGGGCGCTCTGGGGCCAACGTCCTGACTTTC. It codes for CASGRSGANVLTF. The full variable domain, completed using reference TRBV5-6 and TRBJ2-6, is DAGVTQSPTHLIKTRGQQVTLRCSPKSGHDTVSWYQQALGQGPQFIFQYYEEEERQRGNFPDRFSGHQFPNYSSELNVNALLLGDSALYLCASGRSGANVLTFGAGSRLTVL.

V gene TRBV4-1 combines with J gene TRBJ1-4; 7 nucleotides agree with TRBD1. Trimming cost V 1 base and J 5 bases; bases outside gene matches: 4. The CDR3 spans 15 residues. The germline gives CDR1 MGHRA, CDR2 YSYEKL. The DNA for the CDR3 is TGCGCCAGCAGCCAAGCCGCAGGGGGGAATGAAAAACTGTTTTTT. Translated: CASSQAAGGNEKLFF.

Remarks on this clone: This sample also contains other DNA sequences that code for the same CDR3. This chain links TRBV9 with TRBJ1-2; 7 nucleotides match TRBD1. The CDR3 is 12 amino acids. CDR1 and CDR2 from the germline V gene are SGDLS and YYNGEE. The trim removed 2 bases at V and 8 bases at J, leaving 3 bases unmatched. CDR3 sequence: CASSVRGQGYTF. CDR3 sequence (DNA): TGTGCCAGCAGCGTTAGGGGGCAAGGCTACACCTTC.

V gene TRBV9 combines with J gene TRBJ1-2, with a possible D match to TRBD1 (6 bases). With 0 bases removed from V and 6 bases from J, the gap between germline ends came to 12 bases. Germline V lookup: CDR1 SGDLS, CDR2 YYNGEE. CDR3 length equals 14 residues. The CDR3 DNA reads TGTGCCAGCAGCGTAGGGTGGGGGGCGGATGGCTACACCTTC. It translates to CASSVGWGADGYTF.

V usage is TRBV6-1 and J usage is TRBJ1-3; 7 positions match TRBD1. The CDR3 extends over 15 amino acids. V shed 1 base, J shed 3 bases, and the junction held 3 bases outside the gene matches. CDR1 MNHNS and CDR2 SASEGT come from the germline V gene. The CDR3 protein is CASSEDRGVGNTIYF. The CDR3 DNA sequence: TGTGCCAGCAGTGAAGACAGGGGAGTTGGAAACACCATATATTTT.

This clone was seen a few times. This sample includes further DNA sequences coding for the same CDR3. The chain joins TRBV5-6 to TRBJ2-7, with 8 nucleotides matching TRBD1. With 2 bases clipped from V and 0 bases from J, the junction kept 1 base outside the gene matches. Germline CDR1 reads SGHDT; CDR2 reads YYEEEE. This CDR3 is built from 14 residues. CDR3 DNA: TGTGCCAGCAGCTTTGGGACAGGCTCCTACGAGCAGTACTTC. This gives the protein CASSFGTGSYEQYF. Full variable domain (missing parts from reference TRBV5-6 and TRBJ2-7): DAGVTQSPTHLIKTRGQQVTLRCSPKSGHDTVSWYQQALGQGPQFIFQYYEEEERQRGNFPDRFSGHQFPNYSSELNVNALLLGDSALYLCASSFGTGSYEQYFGPGTRLTVT.

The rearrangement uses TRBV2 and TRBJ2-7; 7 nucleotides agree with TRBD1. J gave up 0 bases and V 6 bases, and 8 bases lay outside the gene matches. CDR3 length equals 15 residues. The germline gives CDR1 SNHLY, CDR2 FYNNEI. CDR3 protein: CASSLMDRFSYEQYF. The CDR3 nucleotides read TGTGCCAGCAGCCTCATGGACAGGTTCTCCTACGAGCAGTACTTC.

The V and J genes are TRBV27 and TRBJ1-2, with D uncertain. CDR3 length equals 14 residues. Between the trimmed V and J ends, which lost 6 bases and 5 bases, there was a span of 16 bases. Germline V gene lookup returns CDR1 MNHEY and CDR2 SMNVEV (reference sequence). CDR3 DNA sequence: TGTGCCAGCAGCCCGGGCGGGGATCGGTATGGCTACACCTTC. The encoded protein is CASSPGGDRYGYTF.

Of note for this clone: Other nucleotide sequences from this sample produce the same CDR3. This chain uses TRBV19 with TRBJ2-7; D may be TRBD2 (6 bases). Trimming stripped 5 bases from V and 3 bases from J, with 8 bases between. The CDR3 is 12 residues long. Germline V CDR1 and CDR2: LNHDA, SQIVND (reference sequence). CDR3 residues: CASSVGGYEQYF. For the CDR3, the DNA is TGTGCCAGTAGTGTGGGGGGCTACGAGCAGTACTTC.

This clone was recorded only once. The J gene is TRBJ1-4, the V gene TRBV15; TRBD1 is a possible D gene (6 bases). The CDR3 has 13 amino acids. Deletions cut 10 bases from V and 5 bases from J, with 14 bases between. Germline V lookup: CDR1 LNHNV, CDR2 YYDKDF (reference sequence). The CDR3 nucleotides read TGTGCCAGCCGGGACACCTACAATGAAAAACTGTTTTTT. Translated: CASRDTYNEKLFF. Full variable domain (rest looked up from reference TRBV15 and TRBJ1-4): DAMVIQNPRYQVTQFGKPVTLSCSQTLNHNVMYWYQQKSSQAPKLLFHYYDKDFNNEADTPDNFQSRRPNTSFCFLDIRSPGLGDTAMYLCASRDTYNEKLFFGSGTQLSVL.

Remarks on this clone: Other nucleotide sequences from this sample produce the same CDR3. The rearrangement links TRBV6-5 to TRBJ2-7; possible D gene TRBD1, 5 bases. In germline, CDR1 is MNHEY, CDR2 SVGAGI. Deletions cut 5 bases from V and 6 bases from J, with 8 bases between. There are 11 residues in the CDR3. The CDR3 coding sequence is TGTGCCAGCAGTGAAACAGGCGAGCAGTACTTC. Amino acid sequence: CASSETGEQYF.

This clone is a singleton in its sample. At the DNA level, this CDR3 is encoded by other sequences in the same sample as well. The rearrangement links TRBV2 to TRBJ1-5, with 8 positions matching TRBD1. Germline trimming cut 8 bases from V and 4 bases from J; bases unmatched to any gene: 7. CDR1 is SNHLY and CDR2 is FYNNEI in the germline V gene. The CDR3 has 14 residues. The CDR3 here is CASRGTGPNQPQHF. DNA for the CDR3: TGTGCCAGCCGGGGGACAGGCCCGAATCAGCCCCAGCATTTT.

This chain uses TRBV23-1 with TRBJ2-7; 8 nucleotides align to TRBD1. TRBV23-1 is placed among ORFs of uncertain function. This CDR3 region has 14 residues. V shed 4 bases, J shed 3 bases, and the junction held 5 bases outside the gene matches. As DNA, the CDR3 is TGCGCCAGCAGTCGCCCCGACAGGGGCTACGAGCAGTACTTC. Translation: CASSRPDRGYEQYF.

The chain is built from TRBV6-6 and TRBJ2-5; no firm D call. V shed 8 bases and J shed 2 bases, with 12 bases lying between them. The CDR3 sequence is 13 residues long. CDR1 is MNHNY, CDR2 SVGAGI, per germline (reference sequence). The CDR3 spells CASAGFIQETQYF. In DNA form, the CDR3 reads TGTGCCAGCGCTGGCTTCATACAAGAGACCCAGTACTTC.

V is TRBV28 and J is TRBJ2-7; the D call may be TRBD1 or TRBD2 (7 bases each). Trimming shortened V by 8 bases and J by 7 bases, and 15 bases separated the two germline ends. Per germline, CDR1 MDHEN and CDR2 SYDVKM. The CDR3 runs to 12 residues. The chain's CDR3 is CASSTGEGEQYF. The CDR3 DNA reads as TGTGCCAGCTCCACAGGGGAGGGGGAGCAGTACTTC.

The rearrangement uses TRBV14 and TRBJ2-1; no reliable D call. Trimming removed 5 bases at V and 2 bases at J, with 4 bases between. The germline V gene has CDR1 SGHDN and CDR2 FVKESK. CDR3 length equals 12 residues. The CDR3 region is CASSLAYNEQFF. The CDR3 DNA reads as TGTGCCAGCAGCTTAGCCTACAATGAGCAGTTCTTC.

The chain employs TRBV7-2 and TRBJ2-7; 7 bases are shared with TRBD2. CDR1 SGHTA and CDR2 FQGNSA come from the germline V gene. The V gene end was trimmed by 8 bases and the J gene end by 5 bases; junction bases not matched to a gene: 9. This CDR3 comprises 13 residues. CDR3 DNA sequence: TGTGCCAGCTCATGGACTAGTCACGACGAGCAGTACTTC. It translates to CASSWTSHDEQYF.

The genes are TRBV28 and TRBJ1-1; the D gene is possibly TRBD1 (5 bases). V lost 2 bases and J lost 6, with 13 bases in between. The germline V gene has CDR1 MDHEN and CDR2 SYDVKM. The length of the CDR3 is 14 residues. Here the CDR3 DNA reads TGTGCCAGCAGTTTAAGGGGAGCCCCTCCTGAAGCTTTCTTT. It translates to CASSLRGAPPEAFF.

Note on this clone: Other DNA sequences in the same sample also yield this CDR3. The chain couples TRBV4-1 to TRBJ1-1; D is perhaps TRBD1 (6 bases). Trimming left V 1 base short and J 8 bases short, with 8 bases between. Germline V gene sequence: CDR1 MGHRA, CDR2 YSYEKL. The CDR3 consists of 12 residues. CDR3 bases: TGCGCCAGCAGCCAAGCAGGGGTGGAAGCTTTCTTT. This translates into CASSQAGVEAFF.

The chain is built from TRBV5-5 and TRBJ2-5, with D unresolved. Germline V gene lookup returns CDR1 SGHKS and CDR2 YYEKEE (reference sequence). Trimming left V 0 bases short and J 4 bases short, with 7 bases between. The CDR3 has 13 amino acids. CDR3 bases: TGTGCCAGCAGCTTGGTAGGGTCAGAGACCCAGTACTTC. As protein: CASSLVGSETQYF.

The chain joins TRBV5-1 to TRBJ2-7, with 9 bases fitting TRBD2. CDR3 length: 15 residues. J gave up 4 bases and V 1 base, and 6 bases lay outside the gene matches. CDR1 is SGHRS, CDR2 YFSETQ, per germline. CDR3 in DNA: TGCGCCAGCAGCTTGAGAGCGGGGGGCATATACGAGCAGTACTTC. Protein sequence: CASSLRAGGIYEQYF.

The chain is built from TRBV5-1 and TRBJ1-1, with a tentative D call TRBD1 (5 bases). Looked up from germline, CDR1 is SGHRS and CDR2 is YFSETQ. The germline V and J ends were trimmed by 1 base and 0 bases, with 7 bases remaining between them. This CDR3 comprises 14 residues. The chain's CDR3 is CASSLRGLNTEAFF. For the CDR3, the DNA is TGCGCCAGCAGCTTGCGGGGCCTGAACACTGAAGCTTTCTTT.

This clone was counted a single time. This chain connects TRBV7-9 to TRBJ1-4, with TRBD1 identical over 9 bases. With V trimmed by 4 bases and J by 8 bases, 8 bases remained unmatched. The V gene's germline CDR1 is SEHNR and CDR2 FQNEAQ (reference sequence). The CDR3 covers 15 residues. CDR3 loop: CASSSWTGAGEKLFF. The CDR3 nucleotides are TGTGCCAGCAGCTCCTGGACAGGGGCGGGCGAAAAACTGTTTTTT.

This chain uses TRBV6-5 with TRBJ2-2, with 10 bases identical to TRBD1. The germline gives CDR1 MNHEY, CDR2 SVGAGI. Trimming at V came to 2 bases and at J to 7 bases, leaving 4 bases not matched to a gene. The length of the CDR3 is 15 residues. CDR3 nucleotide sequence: TGTGCCAGCAGTTACAGACAGGGGGCTGGCGGGGAGCTGTTTTTT. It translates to CASSYRQGAGGELFF.